This T cell receptor beta chain was documented in a study of T cell responses to AZD1222 COVID-19 vaccine. The CDR3 has 13 amino acids. CDR1 and CDR2 from the germline V gene are PRHDT and FYEKMQ (reference sequence). As regards this clone: At one end the junction does not follow the germline gene, possibly because of a read error.

Assay: immunoSEQ multiplex PCR; the TCRdb copy retains only in-frame clones and omits some. The sample gives more than 100,000 clones, approximately 86% of which show up once; approximately 6.6% is in the top ten. The genes are TRBV13 and TRBJ2-7; 7 bases align to TRBD1. This clonotype was sampled from an adult in good health. The material was peripheral blood, obtained on day 0 of AZD1222 vaccination. CDR3 DNA sequence: TGTGCCAGCAGCACGGGACAGAGAACTAGACTTTTCTTC. This gives the protein CASSTGQRTRLFF.